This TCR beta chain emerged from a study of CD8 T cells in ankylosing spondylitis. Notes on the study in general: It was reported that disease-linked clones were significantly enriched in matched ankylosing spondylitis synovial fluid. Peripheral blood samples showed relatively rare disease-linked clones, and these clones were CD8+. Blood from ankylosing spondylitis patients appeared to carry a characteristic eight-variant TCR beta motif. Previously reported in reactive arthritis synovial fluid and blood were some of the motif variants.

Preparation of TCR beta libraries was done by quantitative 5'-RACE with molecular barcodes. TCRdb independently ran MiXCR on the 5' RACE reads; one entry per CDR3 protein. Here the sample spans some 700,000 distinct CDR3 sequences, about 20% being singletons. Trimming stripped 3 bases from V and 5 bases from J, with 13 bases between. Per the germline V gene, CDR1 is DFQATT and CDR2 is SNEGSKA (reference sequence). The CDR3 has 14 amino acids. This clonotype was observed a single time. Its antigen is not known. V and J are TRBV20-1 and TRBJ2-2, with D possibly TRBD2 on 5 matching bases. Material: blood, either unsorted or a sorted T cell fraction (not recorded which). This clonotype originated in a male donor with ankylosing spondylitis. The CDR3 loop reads CSASGELRTGELFF. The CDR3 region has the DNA TGCAGTGCTAGCGGGGAGCTCAGAACCGGGGAGCTGTTTTTT.